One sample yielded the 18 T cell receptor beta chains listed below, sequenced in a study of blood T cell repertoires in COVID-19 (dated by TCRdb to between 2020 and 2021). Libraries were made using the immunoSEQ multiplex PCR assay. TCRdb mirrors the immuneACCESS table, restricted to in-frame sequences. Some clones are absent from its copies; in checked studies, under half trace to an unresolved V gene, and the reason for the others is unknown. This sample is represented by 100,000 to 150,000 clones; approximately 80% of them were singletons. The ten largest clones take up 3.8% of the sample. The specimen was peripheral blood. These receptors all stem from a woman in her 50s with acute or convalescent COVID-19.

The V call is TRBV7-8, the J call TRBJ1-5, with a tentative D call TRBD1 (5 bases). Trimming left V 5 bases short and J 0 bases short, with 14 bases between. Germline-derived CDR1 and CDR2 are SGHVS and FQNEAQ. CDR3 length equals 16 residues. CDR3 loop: CASSTRQRYSNQPQHF. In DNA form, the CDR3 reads TGTGCCAGCAGCACTCGACAGCGCTATAGCAATCAGCCCCAGCATTTT.

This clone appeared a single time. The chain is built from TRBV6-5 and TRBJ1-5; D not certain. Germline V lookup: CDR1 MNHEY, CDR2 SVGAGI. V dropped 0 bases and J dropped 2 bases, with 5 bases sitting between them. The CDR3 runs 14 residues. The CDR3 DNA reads TGTGCCAGCAGTTACTCGGCTGGCAATCAGCCCCAGCATTTT. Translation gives CASSYSAGNQPQHF.

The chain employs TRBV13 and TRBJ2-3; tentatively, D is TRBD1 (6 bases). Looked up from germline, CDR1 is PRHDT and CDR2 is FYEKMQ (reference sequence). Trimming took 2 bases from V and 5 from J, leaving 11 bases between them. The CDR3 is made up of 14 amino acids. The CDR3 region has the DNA TGTGCCAGCAGCTTATTACAGGGCGAAGATACGCAGTATTTT. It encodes CASSLLQGEDTQYF.

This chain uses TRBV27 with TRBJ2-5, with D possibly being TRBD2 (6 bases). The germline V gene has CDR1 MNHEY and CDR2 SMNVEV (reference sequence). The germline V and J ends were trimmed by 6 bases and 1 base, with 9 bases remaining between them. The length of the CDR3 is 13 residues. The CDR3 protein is CASSRDFQETQYF. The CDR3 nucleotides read TGTGCCAGCAGCCGGGACTTCCAAGAGACCCAGTACTTC.

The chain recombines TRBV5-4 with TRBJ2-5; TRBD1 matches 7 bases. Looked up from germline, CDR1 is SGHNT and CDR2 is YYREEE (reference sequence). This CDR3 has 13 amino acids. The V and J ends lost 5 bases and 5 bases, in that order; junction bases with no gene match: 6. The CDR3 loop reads CASSRDRDETQYF. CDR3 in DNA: TGTGCCAGCAGTCGCGACAGGGATGAGACCCAGTACTTC.

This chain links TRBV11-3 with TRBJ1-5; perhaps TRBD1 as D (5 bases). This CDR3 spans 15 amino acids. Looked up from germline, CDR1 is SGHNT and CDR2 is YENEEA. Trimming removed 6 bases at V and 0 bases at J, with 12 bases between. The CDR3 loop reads CASSRRGISNQPQHF. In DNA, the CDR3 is TGTGCCAGCAGTAGACGGGGGATTAGCAATCAGCCCCAGCATTTT.

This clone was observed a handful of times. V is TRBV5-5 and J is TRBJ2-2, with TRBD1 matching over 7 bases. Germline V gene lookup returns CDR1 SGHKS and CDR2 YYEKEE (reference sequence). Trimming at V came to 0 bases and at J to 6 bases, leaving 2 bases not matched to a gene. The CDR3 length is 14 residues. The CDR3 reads CASSLATGAGELFF. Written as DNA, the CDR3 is TGTGCCAGCAGCTTGGCCACAGGGGCCGGGGAGCTGTTTTTT.

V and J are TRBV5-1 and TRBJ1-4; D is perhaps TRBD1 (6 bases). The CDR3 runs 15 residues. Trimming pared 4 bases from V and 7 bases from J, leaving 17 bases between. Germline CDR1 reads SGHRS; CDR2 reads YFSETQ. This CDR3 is CASSTQQGGTEKLFF. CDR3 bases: TGCGCCAGCAGCACACAACAGGGTGGGACTGAAAAACTGTTTTTT. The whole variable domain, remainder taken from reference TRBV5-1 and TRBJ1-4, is KAGVTQTPRYLIKTRGQQVTLSCSPISGHRSVSWYQQTPGQGLQFLFEYFSETQRNKGNFPGRFSGRQFSNSRSEMNVSTLELGDSALYLCASSTQQGGTEKLFFGSGTQLSVL.

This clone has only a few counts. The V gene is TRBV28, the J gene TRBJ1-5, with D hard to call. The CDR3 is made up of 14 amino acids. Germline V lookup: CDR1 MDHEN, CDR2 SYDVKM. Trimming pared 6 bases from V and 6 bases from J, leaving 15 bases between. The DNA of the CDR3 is TGTGCCAGCAGCTCTTCGTCTTACGGTCAGCCCCAGCATTTT. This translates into CASSSSSYGQPQHF.

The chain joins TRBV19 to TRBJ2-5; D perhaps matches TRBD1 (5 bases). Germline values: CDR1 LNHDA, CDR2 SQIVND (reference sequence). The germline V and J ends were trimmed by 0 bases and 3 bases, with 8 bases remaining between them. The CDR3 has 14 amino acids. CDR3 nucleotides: TGTGCCAGTAGTATAGAAGGGGTAGAAGAGACCCAGTACTTC. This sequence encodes CASSIEGVEETQYF.

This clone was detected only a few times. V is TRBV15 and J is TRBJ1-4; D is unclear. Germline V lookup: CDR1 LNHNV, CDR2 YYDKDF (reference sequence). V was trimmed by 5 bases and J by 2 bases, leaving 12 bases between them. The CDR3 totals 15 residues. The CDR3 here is CATSPHRGTNEKLFF. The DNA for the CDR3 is TGTGCCACCAGCCCTCACCGAGGCACTAATGAAAAACTGTTTTTT. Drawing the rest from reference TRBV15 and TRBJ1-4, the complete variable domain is DAMVIQNPRYQVTQFGKPVTLSCSQTLNHNVMYWYQQKSSQAPKLLFHYYDKDFNNEADTPDNFQSRRPNTSFCFLDIRSPGLGDTAMYLCATSPHRGTNEKLFFGSGTQLSVL.

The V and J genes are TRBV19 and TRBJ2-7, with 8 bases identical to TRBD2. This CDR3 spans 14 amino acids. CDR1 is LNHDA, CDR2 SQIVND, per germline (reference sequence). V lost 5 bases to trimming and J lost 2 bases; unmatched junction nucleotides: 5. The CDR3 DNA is TGTGCCAGTAGTTCGACGGGGGGGACCTACGAGCAGTACTTC. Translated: CASSSTGGTYEQYF.

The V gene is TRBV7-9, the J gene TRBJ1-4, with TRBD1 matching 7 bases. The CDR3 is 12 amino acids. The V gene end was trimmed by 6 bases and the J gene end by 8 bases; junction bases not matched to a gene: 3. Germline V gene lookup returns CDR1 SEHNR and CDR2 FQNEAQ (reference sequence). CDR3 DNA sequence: TGTGCCAGCAGTCCAGGGGGGGAAAAACTGTTTTTT. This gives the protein CASSPGGEKLFF.

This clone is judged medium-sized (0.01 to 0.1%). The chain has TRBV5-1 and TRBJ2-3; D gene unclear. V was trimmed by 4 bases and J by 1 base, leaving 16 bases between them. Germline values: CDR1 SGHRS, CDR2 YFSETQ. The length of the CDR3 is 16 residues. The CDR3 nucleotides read TGCGCCAGCAGCCCCACGACTGTCCGGGGCACAGATACGCAGTATTTT. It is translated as CASSPTTVRGTDTQYF.

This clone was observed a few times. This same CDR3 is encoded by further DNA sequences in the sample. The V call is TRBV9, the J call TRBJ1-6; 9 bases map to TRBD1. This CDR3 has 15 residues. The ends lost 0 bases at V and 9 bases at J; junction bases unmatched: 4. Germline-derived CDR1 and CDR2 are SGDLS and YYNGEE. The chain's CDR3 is CASSVAGTGSSPLHF. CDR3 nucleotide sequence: TGTGCCAGCAGCGTAGCCGGGACAGGGTCTTCACCCCTCCACTTT.

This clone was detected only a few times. The CDR3 DNA sequence: TGTGCCAGCAGCTTGATCGGGGGTACCGGGGAGCTGTTTTTT. Protein sequence: CASSLIGGTGELFF. The chain joins TRBV5-4 to TRBJ2-2, with D perhaps TRBD2 (6 bases). This CDR3 is built from 14 residues. Trimming stripped 1 base from V and 5 bases from J, with 9 bases between. CDR1 and CDR2 (germline): SGHNT, YYREEE (reference sequence).

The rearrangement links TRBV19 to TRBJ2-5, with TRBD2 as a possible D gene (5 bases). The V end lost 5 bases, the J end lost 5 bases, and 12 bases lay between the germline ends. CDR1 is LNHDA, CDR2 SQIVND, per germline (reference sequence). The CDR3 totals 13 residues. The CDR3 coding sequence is TGTGCCAGTAGTCCATCAAGGGAGGAGACCCAGTACTTC. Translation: CASSPSREETQYF.

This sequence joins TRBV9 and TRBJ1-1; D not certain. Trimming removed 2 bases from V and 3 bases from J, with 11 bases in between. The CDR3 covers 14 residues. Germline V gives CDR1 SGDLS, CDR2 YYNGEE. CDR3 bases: TGTGCCAGCAGCGTTTCAGGATGGGACACTGAAGCTTTCTTT. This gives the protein CASSVSGWDTEAFF.